This T cell receptor (beta chain) emerged from a study of T cell responses to AZD1222 COVID-19 vaccine listed by TCRdb under 2021. Turning to the overall study: Because spike-specific TCR depth and breadth did not differ between the two schedules, AZD1222 recipients who got a second dose at roughly 4 weeks were pooled with those who got a second dose at roughly 12 weeks. Enrollment into the trials was organized by age into subgroups of 18-55, 56-69 and 70-plus years, and those subgroups contained roughly 150, 30 and 60 TCR-sequenced participants, respectively. A total of under 250 trial participants underwent TCR sequencing, of whom about 210 had received two doses of AZD1222 and approximately 25 had received two doses of the MenACWY control vaccine.

Trimmed from V: 5 bases; trimmed from J: 3 bases; junction bases lacking a gene match: 4. The CDR3 spans 16 residues, from the cysteine through the phenylalanine. The only DNA kept is the CDR3, 48 bases in frame from the first base. From a lookup of the germline V gene, CDR1 and CDR2 are SGHAT and FQNNGV. Details on this clone: What antigen it recognizes has not been identified. Base qualities are missing; no much larger clone stands one base away.

Taken with the paper, the label for time point translates to: baseline before first vaccination. Samples from vaccinated people were obtained from the UK trials COV001 and COV002, which included a single-blind randomized controlled phase 2/3 trial of AZD1222 (ChAdOx1 nCoV-19) in healthy adults. Trial participant PBMC samples were collected at day 0 and day 28 after the second dose for TCRbeta chain sequencing. What the authors observed across the whole study: Because no day 14 peak-response samples were available, the repertoires could be characterized only after the peak T cell response. Participants were mostly white British, with more females than males. The authors suggested clonal diversity may have been underestimated. The 56-69-year group was small, and its depth increase did not reach significance, likely because of low power. The vaccine-associated CD4 TCRs covered the entire spike protein, and the dominant responses fell in regions 160-218 and 743-854. After two AZD1222 doses, spike-specific TCR breadth and depth were significantly higher than at day 0 and than in MenACWY recipients. Reportedly, close to half of the unique spike-specific TCRs recognized epitopes lying outside the regions that are mutated in the B.1.351 and B.1.1.7 variants. Conclusions about previously exposed vaccinees are limited because only six or seven AZD1222 recipients were SARS-CoV-2 seropositive at baseline.

The CDR3 regions of human TCRbeta chains were analyzed by immunosequencing. On the authors' methods: TCRs in the repertoires were compared against a reference library of SARS-CoV-2-specific TCRs that had been generated with the MIRA antigen-specificity platform. Breadth meant the fraction of unique TCRs that were SARS-CoV-2-associated, whereas depth meant the fraction of total T cells that were SARS-CoV-2-associated. Using the MIRA data, each spike-specific TCR was mapped to the spike region that the TCR reacts to and placed in a CD4 or CD8 class. Log10-transformed breadth and depth values were compared by one-way ANOVA with Sidak's multiple comparisons tests. TCRdb re-hosts the immuneACCESS table, in-frame sequences only. Its copies lack some clones; in the studies checked, an unresolved V gene accounts for under half of them, and the cause for the rest is not known. That table is the source of V, J and clone size, and D and trimming were worked out from the DNA. A total of 100,000 or so clones appear in this sample, approximately 90% of them only once. The ten largest clonotypes hold 1.3% of the sample.

The sequenced sample was peripheral blood, obtained on day 0 of AZD1222 vaccination. Here the chain combines TRBV11-2 and TRBJ2-5, with TRBD2 identical over 15 junction bases. The origin of this receptor is an adult in good health. The nucleotide sequence reads as follows: TGTGCCAGCAGCAGCCGGACTAGCGGGGGGGAAGAGACCCAGTACTTC. Its protein is CASSSRTSGGEETQYF.